What follows are 30 T cell receptor beta chains derived from one specimen sequenced in a study of PD-L1 blockade in urothelial cancer. Repertoires were generated with immunoSEQ multiplex PCR, while TCRdb's copy carries only in-frame clones and drops some. The table has fewer than 30,000 clones, 80% to 85% seen once. This material consisted of PBMCs, taken around atezolizumab (anti-PD-L1) treatment. The receptor set was obtained from a man aged 70 or older with urothelial cancer.

The gene calls are TRBV28 and TRBJ2-7; 7 nucleotides match TRBD1. Per the germline V gene, CDR1 is MDHEN and CDR2 is SYDVKM. The CDR3 is 13 amino acids. Unmatched junction bases numbered 3, after V lost 6 bases and J lost 1 base. The CDR3 reads CASSLTGSYEQYF. Written as DNA, the CDR3 is TGTGCCAGCAGCTTGACAGGGTCCTACGAGCAGTACTTC.

J is TRBJ2-1 and V is TRBV5-4; TRBD2 agrees at 12 bases. Germline V CDR1 and CDR2: SGHNT, YYREEE (reference sequence). The CDR3 length is 14 residues. The V segment lost 0 bases and the J segment 9 bases; nucleotides outside the gene matches: 1. In DNA, the CDR3 is TGTGCCAGCAGCTTGGAACTAGCGGGAGGTGAGCAGTTCTTC. Its protein product is CASSLELAGGEQFF. Together with reference TRBV5-4 and TRBJ2-1, the CDR3 gives the full variable domain: ETGVTQSPTHLIKTRGQQVTLRCSSQSGHNTVSWYQQALGQGPQFIFQYYREEENGRGNFPPRFSGLQFPNYSSELNVNALELDDSALYLCASSLELAGGEQFFGPGTRLTVL.

This rearrangement joins TRBV6-1 to TRBJ1-5, with a weak D call TRBD1 (5 bases). Per germline, CDR1 MNHNS and CDR2 SASEGT. The CDR3 runs 13 residues. Trimming cost V 4 bases and J 5 bases, with 9 bases left between them. The CDR3 protein is CASSGQRDQPQHF. As DNA, the CDR3 is TGTGCCAGCAGTGGACAGAGAGATCAGCCCCAGCATTTT.

The chain recombines TRBV27 with TRBJ2-1, with 9 nucleotides matching TRBD1. CDR1 is MNHEY, CDR2 SMNVEV, per germline (reference sequence). V lost 5 bases and J lost 5; bases outside the gene matches: 10. The CDR3 is made up of 16 amino acids. CDR3 sequence (DNA): TGTGCCAGCAGTACCTCCTTTCGGGACAGGGACAATGAGCAGTTCTTC. Its protein is CASSTSFRDRDNEQFF.

The chain combines TRBV5-1 with TRBJ2-1; 11 bases agree with TRBD2. V lost 4 bases, J lost 13 bases, and 7 bases stayed unmatched. CDR3 length equals 13 residues. Germline CDR1 reads SGHRS; CDR2 reads YFSETQ. The CDR3 reads CASSMIAGGPQFF. The CDR3 nucleotides read TGCGCCAGCAGCATGATAGCGGGAGGGCCACAGTTCTTC.

V gene TRBV5-8 combines with J gene TRBJ2-7, with D perhaps matching TRBD2 (7 bases). Trimming pared 0 bases from V and 5 bases from J, leaving 15 bases between. Germline V lookup: CDR1 SGHTS, CDR2 YDEGEE. This CDR3 has 15 amino acids. CDR3 sequence reads: CASSLGGRGSDEQYF. The CDR3 nucleotides read TGTGCCAGCAGCTTGGGAGGGAGGGGGTCAGACGAGCAGTACTTC.

This rearrangement joins TRBV19 to TRBJ2-7; 9 bases are shared with TRBD1. The CDR3 spans 13 residues. V was clipped by 2 bases and J by 7 bases; unmatched bases: 3. Germline lookup yields CDR1 LNHDA and CDR2 SQIVND (reference sequence). Written as DNA, the CDR3 is TGTGCCAGTAGTATAAACAGGGGGCAAGAGCAGTACTTC. Encoded protein: CASSINRGQEQYF.

The count of this clone is one. V is TRBV28 and J is TRBJ1-2; D is unresolved. V gave up 3 bases and J gave up 4 bases, with 6 bases separating them. There are 12 residues in the CDR3. The germline CDR1 and CDR2 sequences are MDHEN and SYDVKM. The CDR3 sequence: CASSFSFYGYTF. The CDR3 DNA follows: TGTGCCAGCAGTTTTAGTTTCTATGGCTACACCTTC.

The chain has TRBV28 and TRBJ2-7; 7 nucleotides agree with TRBD2. The CDR3 extends over 17 amino acids. V was clipped by 1 base and J by 4 bases; unmatched bases: 13. CDR1 is MDHEN, CDR2 SYDVKM, per germline. CDR3 coding DNA: TGTGCCAGCAGTTTATATAATAGCGGGCCTAATCCTTACGAGCAGTACTTC. Translation: CASSLYNSGPNPYEQYF. Full variable domain (remainder filled in from reference TRBV28 and TRBJ2-7): DVKVTQSSRYLVKRTGEKVFLECVQDMDHENMFWYRQDPGLGLRLIYFSYDVKMKEKGDIPEGYSVSREKKERFSLILESASTNQTSMYLCASSLYNSGPNPYEQYFGPGTRLTVT.

The rearrangement joins TRBV2 to TRBJ2-1; unclear D gene. Trimming cost V 8 bases and J 4 bases, with 15 bases left between them. CDR1 is SNHLY, CDR2 FYNNEI, per germline. This CDR3 has 14 amino acids. The CDR3 region has the DNA TGTGCCAGCCTCCGGAGTGTTTTTTACAATGAGCAGTTCTTC. It encodes CASLRSVFYNEQFF.

The chain recombines TRBV19 with TRBJ1-1; D not resolved. CDR1 is LNHDA, CDR2 SQIVND, per germline (reference sequence). V was cut by 2 bases and J by 3 bases, with 10 bases left in between. The CDR3 has 14 amino acids. The CDR3 sequence is CASSIPGLDTEAFF. The CDR3 nucleotides are TGTGCCAGTAGTATACCCGGGTTAGACACTGAAGCTTTCTTT.

This clone counts as medium-sized. The chain joins TRBV2 to TRBJ2-3, with 11 positions matching TRBD2. The ends lost 2 bases at V and 4 bases at J; junction bases unmatched: 8. Germline V CDR1 and CDR2: SNHLY, FYNNEI. The CDR3 contains 17 residues. Here the CDR3 reads CASSEIGDSGGADTQYF. For the CDR3, the DNA is TGTGCCAGCAGTGAAATTGGGGATAGCGGGGGGGCAGATACGCAGTATTTT.

The V call is TRBV2, the J call TRBJ1-4; 7 bases line up with TRBD1. J gave up 6 bases and V 5 bases, and 6 bases lay outside the gene matches. The CDR3 has 14 residues. The germline V gene has CDR1 SNHLY and CDR2 FYNNEI. This CDR3 is CASSNRGLDEKLFF. DNA of the CDR3: TGTGCCAGCAGTAACAGGGGATTAGATGAAAAACTGTTTTTT.

The chain employs TRBV28 and TRBJ1-1; 7 nucleotides agree with TRBD1. CDR1 is MDHEN, CDR2 SYDVKM, per germline. The CDR3 covers 16 residues. Losses at the gene ends were 1 base for V and 5 bases for J; bases not matched to a gene: 10. The CDR3 DNA is TGTGCCAGCAGTTTATCTAGGGGGACAGTTTCAACTGAAGCTTTCTTT. This gives the protein CASSLSRGTVSTEAFF.

The CDR3 loop reads CASSFLAGGGDEQFF. The CDR3 bases are TGTGCCAGCAGTTTCCTAGCGGGAGGGGGGGATGAGCAGTTCTTC. This sequence joins TRBV27 and TRBJ2-1, with 12 nucleotides matching TRBD2. The V and J ends lost 3 bases and 8 bases, in that order; junction bases with no gene match: 5. Per germline, CDR1 MNHEY and CDR2 SMNVEV (reference sequence). The CDR3 totals 15 residues.

The J gene is TRBJ1-3, the V gene TRBV15, with D perhaps TRBD1 (5 bases). Trimming took 1 base from V and 0 from J, leaving 7 bases between them. The CDR3 covers 15 residues. Germline CDR1 LNHNV, CDR2 YYDKDF (reference sequence). The CDR3 coding sequence is TGTGCCACCAGCAGAGGACAGAGCTCTGGAAACACCATATATTTT. This sequence encodes CATSRGQSSGNTIYF.

This rearrangement joins TRBV5-6 to TRBJ2-1; 11 positions match TRBD2. This CDR3 is 16 amino acids long. Germline-derived CDR1 and CDR2 are SGHDT and YYEEEE. V dropped 4 bases and J dropped 3; count of bases not matched to a gene: 6. CDR3: CASSESGTSGYNEQFF. The CDR3, as DNA: TGTGCCAGCAGCGAGTCCGGGACTAGCGGCTACAATGAGCAGTTCTTC. Drawing the rest from reference TRBV5-6 and TRBJ2-1, the complete variable domain is DAGVTQSPTHLIKTRGQQVTLRCSPKSGHDTVSWYQQALGQGPQFIFQYYEEEERQRGNFPDRFSGHQFPNYSSELNVNALLLGDSALYLCASSESGTSGYNEQFFGPGTRLTVL.

The chain is built from TRBV4-1 and TRBJ2-7; no firm D call. Germline V gene data show CDR1 as MGHRA and CDR2 as YSYEKL. The CDR3 contains 14 residues. V was shortened by 1 base and J by 5 bases, with 12 bases between the two germline ends. The CDR3 DNA reads TGCGCCAGCAGCCAAGGGCCACGACAAGACGAGCAGTACTTC. This gives the protein CASSQGPRQDEQYF.

The V gene is TRBV28, the J gene TRBJ1-4; D gene ambiguous. CDR3 length equals 14 residues. Germline assignment: CDR1 MDHEN and CDR2 SYDVKM. Deletions cut 4 bases from V and 13 bases from J, with 19 bases between. This chain's CDR3 is CASSSYSQTLGLFF. The CDR3 coding sequence is TGTGCCAGCAGTTCCTATTCCCAGACATTAGGACTGTTTTTT.

As DNA, the CDR3 is TGTGCCAGCAGTTTAGAGGGGGCCCACAATGAGCAGTTCTTC. Protein product: CASSLEGAHNEQFF. The chain has TRBV28 and TRBJ2-1; 7 bases agree with TRBD1. This CDR3 contains 14 residues. J gave up 5 bases and V 2 bases, and 3 bases lay outside the gene matches. Per germline, CDR1 MDHEN and CDR2 SYDVKM.

This clone is a singleton in its sample. The V gene is TRBV5-4, the J gene TRBJ2-1; 8 positions match TRBD2. Germline V CDR1 and CDR2: SGHNT, YYREEE (reference sequence). Trimming took 3 bases from V and 12 from J; bases not matched to a gene: 23. This CDR3 region has 18 residues. This CDR3 reads CASSSYSLTGGSPGRQFF. In DNA, the CDR3 is TGTGCCAGCAGCTCGTATAGTTTAACGGGAGGGTCACCCGGGAGGCAGTTCTTC.

The rearrangement links TRBV4-2 to TRBJ2-3, with 11 nucleotides matching TRBD2. CDR1 and CDR2 (germline): LGHNA, YNFKEQ. The V gene end was trimmed by 1 base and the J gene end by 1 base; junction bases not matched to a gene: 4. CDR3 length equals 17 residues. The CDR3 loop reads CASSQGLAGSGTDTQYF. In DNA form, the CDR3 reads TGTGCCAGCAGCCAAGGACTAGCGGGATCGGGCACAGATACGCAGTATTTT.

The sample holds one count of this clone. The chain has TRBV5-1 and TRBJ2-3, with D perhaps matching TRBD2 (5 bases). The V gene's germline CDR1 is SGHRS and CDR2 YFSETQ. Deletions cut 0 bases from V and 0 bases from J, with 8 bases between. This CDR3 region has 15 residues. Written as DNA, the CDR3 is TGCGCCAGCAGCTTGGCGGGGTTTAGCACAGATACGCAGTATTTT. Amino acid sequence: CASSLAGFSTDTQYF.

The chain uses TRBV9 and TRBJ1-1; D perhaps matches TRBD1 (5 bases). The germline CDR1 and CDR2 sequences are SGDLS and YYNGEE. The CDR3 sequence is 14 residues long. V was cut by 3 bases and J by 3 bases, with 12 bases left in between. The CDR3 DNA reads TGTGCCAGCAGCGAACAGGACAAGTACACTGAAGCTTTCTTT. Its translation is CASSEQDKYTEAFF.

CDR3 bases: TGTGCCAGCAGGAAGGACATCTCCTACGAGCAGTACTTC. This gives the protein CASRKDISYEQYF. The rearrangement uses TRBV6-5 and TRBJ2-7; a possible D gene is TRBD1 (5 bases). V gave up 6 bases and J gave up 0 bases, with 9 bases separating them. The CDR3 spans 13 residues. The V gene's germline CDR1 is MNHEY and CDR2 SVGAGI.

This chain uses TRBV4-1 with TRBJ2-2; TRBD2 is a possible D gene (7 bases). The CDR3 extends over 18 amino acids. Per the germline V gene, CDR1 is MGHRA and CDR2 is YSYEKL. V lost 0 bases to trimming and J lost 4 bases, with 18 bases between them. The CDR3 sequence is CASSQDQGGGLGTGELFF. Here the CDR3 DNA reads TGCGCCAGCAGCCAAGATCAAGGGGGAGGGCTTGGCACCGGGGAGCTGTTTTTT.

In this sample, this clone turned up once. This chain joins TRBV28 and TRBJ2-7, with 11 bases lining up with TRBD2. V lost 5 bases to trimming and J lost 3 bases; unmatched junction nucleotides: 12. Germline CDR1 MDHEN, CDR2 SYDVKM. The CDR3 totals 17 residues. This CDR3 reads CASSLPSGRTIYYEQYF. The DNA for the CDR3 is TGTGCCAGCAGTCTACCTAGCGGGAGGACGATTTACTACGAGCAGTACTTC. Filled out from reference TRBV28 and TRBJ2-7, the complete variable domain reads DVKVTQSSRYLVKRTGEKVFLECVQDMDHENMFWYRQDPGLGLRLIYFSYDVKMKEKGDIPEGYSVSREKKERFSLILESASTNQTSMYLCASSLPSGRTIYYEQYFGPGTRLTVT.

The rearrangement links TRBV5-1 to TRBJ2-2, with a tentative D call TRBD2 (6 bases). CDR1 and CDR2 (germline): SGHRS, YFSETQ. The CDR3 contains 16 residues. The V end lost 6 bases, the J end lost 2 bases, and 17 bases lay between the germline ends. The CDR3 reads CASTPFGGKNTGELFF. CDR3 bases: TGCGCCAGCACCCCTTTTGGGGGGAAAAACACCGGGGAGCTGTTTTTT.

To note about this clone: This specimen includes other DNA sequences encoding the same CDR3. This chain joins TRBV5-8 and TRBJ1-5, with D unclear. The CDR3 extends over 15 amino acids. CDR1 SGHTS and CDR2 YDEGEE come from the germline V gene. V was cut by 0 bases and J by 0 bases, with 7 bases left in between. Here the CDR3 DNA reads TGTGCCAGCAGCTTGGGGCAGAATAGCAATCAGCCCCAGCATTTT. Protein sequence: CASSLGQNSNQPQHF.

The rearrangement links TRBV7-3 to TRBJ2-1; 8 bases fit TRBD2. The CDR3 totals 16 residues. Germline lookup yields CDR1 SGHTA and CDR2 FQGTGA. Unmatched junction bases numbered 8, after V lost 1 base and J lost 6 bases. The CDR3 bases are TGTGCCAGCAGCTTAATAAGCGGGACTAGTAGCAATGAGCAGTTCTTC. It is translated as CASSLISGTSSNEQFF.